Listed below are T cell receptor beta chains from one sample, sequenced in a study of blood T cell repertoires in COVID-19. Method: immunoSEQ multiplex PCR; TCRdb's copy keeps in-frame clones and lacks some. The sample records around 130,000 clones, about four fifths being singletons. The sample taken for sequencing was PBMCs or T cells enriched from blood (not recorded which). Source of these receptors: a man aged 25 to 40 who had recovered from COVID-19. CDR3s include the opening cysteine and the closing phenylalanine or tryptophan. D genes are given only for firm matches. Where a row states a size, it is once, few, many or the class of an expanded clone; other rows omit it.

abundance: -; j_gene: TRBJ1-1; d_gene: -; v_gene: TRBV7-9; CDR3nt: TGTGCCAGCAACCCCGAGGGCACTGAAGCTTTCTTT; CDR3aa: CASNPEGTEAFF
abundance: -; j_gene: TRBJ2-2; d_gene: -; v_gene: TRBV12-5; CDR3nt: TGTGCTAGTGGTTTGGGAGCCGGGGAGCTGTTTTTT; CDR3aa: CASGLGAGELFF
abundance: -; j_gene: TRBJ1-3; d_gene: TRBD1; v_gene: TRBV4-1; CDR3nt: TGCGCCAGCAGCCAAAGGACAGGAAAAGGTGAAGGGAAGGGTGGAAACACCATATATTTT; CDR3aa: CASSQRTGKGEGKGGNTIYF
abundance: once; j_gene: TRBJ1-6; d_gene: TRBD1; v_gene: TRBV28; CDR3nt: TGTGCCAGCAGTTCCGGGACAGGGCGTTATAATTCACCCCTCCACTTT; CDR3aa: CASSSGTGRYNSPLHF
abundance: -; j_gene: TRBJ1-2; d_gene: TRBD1; v_gene: TRBV9; CDR3nt: TGTGCCAGCGGAAATGACAGGGATATCTATGGCTACACCTTC; CDR3aa: CASGNDRDIYGYTF
abundance: few; j_gene: TRBJ1-1; d_gene: -; v_gene: TRBV7-3; CDR3nt: TGTGCCAGCAGCTCCAATAACGGGGTAGCTTTCTTT; CDR3aa: CASSSNNGVAFF
abundance: once; j_gene: TRBJ1-5; d_gene: -; v_gene: TRBV11-2; CDR3nt: TGTGCCAGCAGCTTAATTCAGGGTCAGCCCCAGCATTTT; CDR3aa: CASSLIQGQPQHF
abundance: -; j_gene: TRBJ1-1; d_gene: TRBD1; v_gene: TRBV6-5; CDR3nt: TGTGCCAGCAGTAGAACAGGGGGCGGGAACACTGAAGCTTTCTTT; CDR3aa: CASSRTGGGNTEAFF
abundance: once; j_gene: TRBJ1-3; d_gene: -; v_gene: TRBV9; CDR3nt: TGTGCCAGCAGCGGGAGCCCGAGCTCTGGAAACACCATATATTTT; CDR3aa: CASSGSPSSGNTIYF
abundance: -; j_gene: TRBJ2-1; d_gene: TRBD2; v_gene: TRBV6-6; CDR3nt: TGTGCCAGCACAAACCGGGGCGGGAGTGGAAGCAATGAGCAGTTCTTC; CDR3aa: CASTNRGGSGSNEQFF
abundance: -; j_gene: TRBJ2-2; d_gene: -; v_gene: TRBV9; CDR3nt: TGTGCCAGCAGCGTACGAGGAACGGACGGGGAGCTGTTTTTT; CDR3aa: CASSVRGTDGELFF
abundance: -; j_gene: TRBJ2-5; d_gene: TRBD1; v_gene: TRBV19; CDR3nt: TGTGCCAGTAGTATGATGGGACAGGCGGCCCTAGGGGAGACCCAGTACTTC; CDR3aa: CASSMMGQAALGETQYF
abundance: -; j_gene: TRBJ1-1; d_gene: -; v_gene: TRBV12-3/TRBV12-4; CDR3nt: TGTGCCAGCAGTTTAGATCAGAACACTGAAGCTTTCTTT; CDR3aa: CASSLDQNTEAFF
abundance: -; j_gene: TRBJ1-2; d_gene: TRBD1; v_gene: TRBV4-1; CDR3nt: TGCGCCAGCAGCCACCCGGGACAGGGGTACTATGGCTACACCTTC; CDR3aa: CASSHPGQGYYGYTF
abundance: -; j_gene: TRBJ2-3; d_gene: TRBD1; v_gene: TRBV30; CDR3nt: TGTGCCTGGAGTGCCCTAGGGGGCGGCACAGATACGCAGTATTTT; CDR3aa: CAWSALGGGTDTQYF
abundance: -; j_gene: TRBJ2-5; d_gene: TRBD2; v_gene: TRBV19; CDR3nt: TGTGCCAGTAGTCAACCGGGACTAGCGGTTCAAGAGACCCAGTACTTC; CDR3aa: CASSQPGLAVQETQYF